This T cell receptor beta chain was captured in a study of shared clonotypes between healthy human individuals. General study points: Naive subsets tended to show greater estimated richness than memory subsets.

A word on this clone: Its cognate antigen is unknown.

The assay was immunoSEQ multiplex PCR, and TCRdb's table has in-frame clones only and misses some. The sample lists some 2,400,000 clones, around 95% occurring once. Germline loops: CDR1 SGHNT, CDR2 YYREEE (reference sequence). The V segment lost 4 bases and the J segment 0 bases; nucleotides outside the gene matches: 4. The CDR3 loop spans 15 amino acids. Sequencing was performed on naive CD4+ T cells sorted from blood. The subset is: CD45RA+ positively selected. The chain links TRBV5-4 to TRBJ2-3, with TRBD2 identical over 8 bases. The receptor's source is a man between 18 and 35 years old in good health. The CDR3 nucleotides read TGTGCCAGCAGCCTTAGCGGGGCTAGCACAGATACGCAGTATTTT. The encoded protein is CASSLSGASTDTQYF. The variable domain in full, with the rest retrieved from reference TRBV5-4 and TRBJ2-3, is ETGVTQSPTHLIKTRGQQVTLRCSSQSGHNTVSWYQQALGQGPQFIFQYYREEENGRGNFPPRFSGLQFPNYSSELNVNALELDDSALYLCASSLSGASTDTQYFGPGTRLTVL.